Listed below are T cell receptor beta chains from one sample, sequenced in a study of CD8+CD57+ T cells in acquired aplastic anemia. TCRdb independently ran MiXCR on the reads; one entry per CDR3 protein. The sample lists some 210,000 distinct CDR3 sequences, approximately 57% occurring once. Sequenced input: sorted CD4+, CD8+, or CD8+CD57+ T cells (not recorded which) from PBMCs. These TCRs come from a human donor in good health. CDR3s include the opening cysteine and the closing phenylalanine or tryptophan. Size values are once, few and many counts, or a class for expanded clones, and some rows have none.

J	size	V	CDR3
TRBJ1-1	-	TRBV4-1	CASSHTQGVTEAFF
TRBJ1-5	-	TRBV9	CASSVGGISERPQHF
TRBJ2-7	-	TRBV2	CASTRSTGSYEQYF
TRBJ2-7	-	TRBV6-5	CASRNAGSYEQYF
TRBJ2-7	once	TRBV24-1	CATSDLTGSEQYF
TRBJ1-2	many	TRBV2	CASSDEGGGGYTF
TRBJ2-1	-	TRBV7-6	CASSYSGGTEQFF
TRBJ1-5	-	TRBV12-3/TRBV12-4	CASSLSREVGQPQHF
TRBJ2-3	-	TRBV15	CATSRGWAIAGASTDTQYF
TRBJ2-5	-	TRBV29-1	CSVYLVGSQETQYF
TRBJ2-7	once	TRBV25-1	CASPTGTSGSYEQYF
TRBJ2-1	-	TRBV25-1	CASSQGGWNEQFF
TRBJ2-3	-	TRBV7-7	CASSPSPADRGTDTQYF
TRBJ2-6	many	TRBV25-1	CASRGGANVLTF
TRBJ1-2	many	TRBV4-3	CASSEDRVYGYTF
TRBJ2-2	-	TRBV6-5	CASSRGTLVSRELFF
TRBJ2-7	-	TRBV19	CASSITGGSYEQYF